This T cell receptor beta chain was sequenced during a study of T cells expressing NK-cell markers. Study-level background: In the group of eight sequenced donors, seven were HCMV-seropositive and one was seronegative.

General study points: The study found these clonotypes also leading the CD3+CD56-NKG2C+ fraction in a few donors.

This CDR3 comprises 16 residues. In germline, CDR1 is SGHAT, CDR2 FQNNGV. As for this clonotype: Its specificity is unknown.

5'RACE template switching with UMIs generated TCR beta cDNA. Each CDR3 protein gets one entry in TCRdb, which reprocessed the 5' RACE reads and gives no DNA. The sample has about 370,000 distinct CDR3 sequences. The chain carries TRBV11-2 and TRBJ1-4; the D call from TCRdb, TRBD1, cannot be confirmed without DNA. The sequenced material came from blood T cells: a sorted CD56 or NKG2C T cell subset, CD4+ or CD8+ T cells, or bulk PBMC T cells (not recorded which). The receptor comes from a woman between 45 and 65 years old in good health. CDR3 loop: CASSSGQGPTNEKLFF.